These 26 T cell receptor beta chains were sequenced from one sample in a study of PD-1 blockade in classical Hodgkin lymphoma. Data came from immunoSEQ multiplex PCR; TCRdb stores just in-frame clones and leaves some out. The sample lists roughly 30,000 clones; roughly 89% were seen once. Time point here: newly diagnosed, previously untreated cHL patient sample. Thawed PBMCs underwent magnetic negative selection to yield purified CD4+ T cells. Sequencing was done on a sample of CD4+ T cells from blood. Receptors were obtained from a human donor with classical Hodgkin lymphoma.

The chain couples TRBV5-6 to TRBJ1-6; D might be TRBD1 (5 bases). This CDR3 is 14 amino acids long. V was pared by 5 bases and J by 7 bases, with 13 bases between. Germline lookup yields CDR1 SGHDT and CDR2 YYEEEE. This CDR3 reads CASRRDRQNSPLHF. The CDR3 DNA reads TGTGCCAGCAGGCGGGACCGTCAAAATTCACCCCTCCACTTT.

This chain uses TRBV29-1 with TRBJ2-7; D is unclear. This CDR3 has 16 amino acids. Germline CDR1 SQVTM, CDR2 ANQGSEA. V was clipped by 7 bases and J by 3 bases, with 25 bases between them. This chain's CDR3 is CSAEVVLGIRHYEQYF. CDR3 DNA sequence: TGCAGCGCCGAGGTGGTGTTGGGGATACGGCACTACGAGCAGTACTTC.

CDR3 sequence (DNA): TGCGCCAGCAGCTTGGCCGCGAACACCGGGGAGCTGTTTTTT. Its protein is CASSLAANTGELFF. The rearrangement joins TRBV5-1 to TRBJ2-2; D remains unclear. The CDR3 extends over 14 amino acids. Trimming cost V 0 bases and J 0 bases, with 3 bases left between them. Germline values: CDR1 SGHRS, CDR2 YFSETQ.

The chain joins TRBV7-2 to TRBJ2-7, with D tentatively TRBD1 or TRBD2 (6 bases each). Germline CDR1 reads SGHTA; CDR2 reads FQGNSA. Trimming stripped 2 bases from V and 4 bases from J, with 9 bases between. The CDR3 covers 13 residues. The CDR3 nucleotides read TGTGCCAGCAGCTTACAGGGGACTTACGAGCAGTACTTC. This codes for CASSLQGTYEQYF.

Only one count was recorded for this clone. The chain links TRBV30 to TRBJ2-7, with D tentatively TRBD2 (5 bases). There are 14 residues in the CDR3. CDR1 is GTSNPN, CDR2 SVGIG, per germline (reference sequence). Trimming removed 2 bases from V and 6 bases from J, with 17 bases in between. CDR3 nucleotide sequence: TGTGCCTGGAGTCGAGGGCTCTCTATTGCCGAGCAGTACTTC. This encodes CAWSRGLSIAEQYF.

V usage is TRBV6-1 and J usage is TRBJ2-3, with D hard to call. Germline values: CDR1 MNHNS, CDR2 SASEGT. V was pared by 3 bases and J by 4 bases, with 14 bases between. This CDR3 is built from 15 residues. CDR3 coding DNA: TGTGCCAGCAGTGATCGAAGGCAAAGGCCAGATACGCAGTATTTT. Protein product: CASSDRRQRPDTQYF.

The V gene is TRBV19, the J gene TRBJ2-7, with 8 bases aligning to TRBD2. From germline, CDR1 is LNHDA and CDR2 SQIVND (reference sequence). The CDR3 is 16 residues long. After removal of 5 bases from V and 0 bases from J, the junction contained 9 bases not matched to a gene. The CDR3 sequence: CASSYSGSGASYEQYF. The DNA of the CDR3 is TGTGCCAGTAGTTACAGCGGGAGTGGGGCCTCCTACGAGCAGTACTTC.

This sequence joins TRBV6-1 and TRBJ1-5; 10 bases are shared with TRBD1. Germline lookup yields CDR1 MNHNS and CDR2 SASEGT. CDR3 size: 16 residues. After removal of 0 bases from V and 5 bases from J, the junction contained 4 bases not matched to a gene. In nucleotides, the CDR3 is TGTGCCAGCAGTGAAGCATTGGGACAGGGGCATCAGCCCCAGCATTTT. Protein product: CASSEALGQGHQPQHF.

The chain carries TRBV5-5 and TRBJ2-1, with 10 positions matching TRBD2. In germline, CDR1 is SGHKS, CDR2 YYEKEE (reference sequence). The CDR3 covers 17 residues. V was clipped by 1 base and J by 4 bases; unmatched bases: 8. The CDR3 reads CASSLRNSGGRYNEQFF. CDR3 bases: TGTGCCAGCAGCTTGAGGAATAGCGGGGGGCGGTACAATGAGCAGTTCTTC.

This clone was seen only once. The J gene is TRBJ2-5, the V gene TRBV7-2; unclear D gene. V was cut by 4 bases and J by 0 bases, with 3 bases left in between. CDR1 SGHTA and CDR2 FQGNSA come from the germline V gene. The CDR3 spans 12 residues. The CDR3 DNA is TGTGCCAGCAGCTCCAACCAAGAGACCCAGTACTTC. Translated, it gives CASSSNQETQYF.

This clone appeared once. The chain employs TRBV7-9 and TRBJ1-1; D gene ambiguous. Germline V gene data show CDR1 as SEHNR and CDR2 as FQNEAQ (reference sequence). V lost 5 bases and J lost 12, with 10 bases in between. The CDR3 has 10 amino acids. In DNA form, the CDR3 reads TGTGCCAGCAGCCCCGGCGTTTCTTTCTTT. Protein: CASSPGVSFF.

The chain carries TRBV6-1 and TRBJ2-1, with D possibly being TRBD1 or TRBD2 (6 bases each). V lost 4 bases and J lost 9, with 19 bases in between. CDR1 MNHNS and CDR2 SASEGT come from the germline V gene. The CDR3 extends over 15 amino acids. The CDR3 region is CASSGSSVGGLEQFF. CDR3 sequence (DNA): TGTGCCAGCAGTGGGAGTTCCGTAGGGGGGCTTGAGCAGTTCTTC.

This clone was detected only once. The chain recombines TRBV19 with TRBJ1-2; a possible D gene is TRBD1 (5 bases). This CDR3 is 13 amino acids long. V gave up 3 bases and J gave up 0 bases, with 5 bases separating them. Germline V gene data show CDR1 as LNHDA and CDR2 as SQIVND (reference sequence). In nucleotides, the CDR3 is TGTGCCAGTAGTATGGGGCCTAACTATGGCTACACCTTC. It specifies CASSMGPNYGYTF.

This chain's CDR3 is CASSSRGETQYF. The CDR3 DNA reads as TGTGCCAGTAGTTCTAGGGGGGAGACCCAGTACTTC. This chain joins TRBV19 and TRBJ2-5; perhaps TRBD1 as D (6 bases). V dropped 5 bases and J dropped 5 bases, with 9 bases sitting between them. The length of the CDR3 is 12 residues. Germline CDR1 LNHDA, CDR2 SQIVND (reference sequence).

This clone was detected a few times. The chain joins TRBV14 to TRBJ1-1; no clear D gene. Trimming stripped 3 bases from V and 1 base from J, with 3 bases between. Germline values: CDR1 SGHDN, CDR2 FVKESK. CDR3 length equals 12 residues. The CDR3: CASSQANTEAFF. The CDR3 DNA reads as TGTGCCAGCAGCCAGGCGAACACTGAAGCTTTCTTT.

The chain joins TRBV27 to TRBJ1-2; 9 positions agree with TRBD1. The CDR3 spans 14 residues. Looked up from germline, CDR1 is MNHEY and CDR2 is SMNVEV (reference sequence). With V trimmed by 6 bases and J by 4 bases, 6 bases remained unmatched. This chain's CDR3 is CASRPGTGSYGYTF. CDR3 DNA: TGTGCCAGCAGACCCGGGACAGGGTCCTATGGCTACACCTTC.

The chain employs TRBV5-6 and TRBJ2-3; TRBD2 aligns across 13 bases. Germline trimming cut 5 bases from V and 13 bases from J; bases unmatched to any gene: 16. The CDR3 sequence is 16 residues long. The germline V gene has CDR1 SGHDT and CDR2 YYEEEE. The CDR3 here is CASSPTGTSGTLFKYF. CDR3 nucleotides: TGTGCCAGCAGTCCAACCGGGACTAGCGGGACCCTGTTCAAGTATTTT. Based on the CDR3 plus reference TRBV5-6 and TRBJ2-3, the full variable domain is DAGVTQSPTHLIKTRGQQVTLRCSPKSGHDTVSWYQQALGQGPQFIFQYYEEEERQRGNFPDRFSGHQFPNYSSELNVNALLLGDSALYLCASSPTGTSGTLFKYFGPGTRLTVL.

The chain combines TRBV27 with TRBJ1-5; D is ambiguous. The V gene lost 0 bases and the J gene lost 0 bases, with 21 bases spanning the gap. Germline V CDR1 and CDR2: MNHEY, SMNVEV (reference sequence). This CDR3 has 20 residues. The CDR3 nucleotides read TGTGCCAGCAGTTTATCGTATTCCCCGAATCCCCCCTATAGCAATCAGCCCCAGCATTTT. Amino acids: CASSLSYSPNPPYSNQPQHF.

This chain links TRBV7-3 with TRBJ2-1, with 10 positions matching TRBD1. CDR1 is SGHTA, CDR2 FQGTGA, per germline. V trimming: 5 bases; J trimming: 9 bases; junction bases outside the gene matches: 10. There are 15 residues in the CDR3. This CDR3 is CASSPKPGQGFEQFF. CDR3 nucleotide sequence: TGTGCCAGCAGCCCGAAACCGGGACAGGGGTTTGAGCAGTTCTTC.

The gene calls are TRBV7-2 and TRBJ2-1; D is ambiguous. The V and J ends lost 5 bases and 2 bases respectively, with 13 bases between them. This CDR3 spans 15 amino acids. Germline CDR1 SGHTA, CDR2 FQGNSA. As DNA, the CDR3 is TGTGCCAGCAGCCCCACTGGCGGACCCTACAATGAGCAGTTCTTC. Encoded protein: CASSPTGGPYNEQFF.

This clone appeared a few times. V gene TRBV18 combines with J gene TRBJ1-5; D gene uncertain. The CDR3 loop spans 14 amino acids. Germline values: CDR1 KGHSH, CDR2 LQKENI. V was shortened by 3 bases and J by 6 bases, with 12 bases between the two germline ends. DNA of the CDR3: TGTGCCAGCTCACCGCAACGGTCCCCTCAGCCCCAGCATTTT. Translated, it gives CASSPQRSPQPQHF.

This chain links TRBV30 with TRBJ1-2; D may be TRBD1 (6 bases). The germline CDR1 and CDR2 sequences are GTSNPN and SVGIG (reference sequence). Trimming shortened V by 7 bases and J by 4 bases, and 16 bases separated the two germline ends. This CDR3 comprises 13 residues. CDR3 nucleotide sequence: TGTGCCTTACAGATGGACAGTGCCTATGGCTACACCTTC. It codes for CALQMDSAYGYTF.

The rearrangement uses TRBV19 and TRBJ1-1; no clear D gene. Germline V CDR1 and CDR2: LNHDA, SQIVND (reference sequence). CDR3 length equals 14 residues. V gave up 3 bases and J gave up 0 bases, with 8 bases separating them. CDR3 nucleotide sequence: TGTGCCAGTAGTATTGTGTTTATGAACACTGAAGCTTTCTTT. Its translation: CASSIVFMNTEAFF.

The chain carries TRBV7-2 and TRBJ1-3; D might be TRBD1 (5 bases). The CDR3 is 16 amino acids. Per the germline V gene, CDR1 is SGHTA and CDR2 is FQGNSA. V shed 3 bases and J shed 0 bases, with 12 bases lying between them. The CDR3 protein is CASSLGHASSGNTIYF. The CDR3 coding sequence is TGTGCCAGCAGCTTGGGGCACGCGAGCTCTGGAAACACCATATATTTT.

This chain links TRBV19 with TRBJ1-5; 8 positions agree with TRBD1. The CDR3 is 15 amino acids. Germline V gives CDR1 LNHDA, CDR2 SQIVND (reference sequence). The J segment lost 7 bases and the V segment lost 5 bases, leaving 10 bases of the junction unmatched. CDR3: CASSGQGWTGQPQHF. CDR3 coding DNA: TGTGCCAGTAGTGGACAGGGCTGGACAGGACAGCCCCAGCATTTT.

The chain joins TRBV30 to TRBJ2-3; D might be TRBD1 (5 bases). Germline-derived CDR1 and CDR2 are GTSNPN and SVGIG (reference sequence). The CDR3 sequence is 15 residues long. The V end lost 5 bases, the J end lost 2 bases, and 17 bases lay between the germline ends. This CDR3 is CAWGILGRTTDTQYF. The CDR3 bases are TGTGCCTGGGGAATCCTGGGGCGGACCACAGATACGCAGTATTTT. Full variable domain (rest looked up from reference TRBV30 and TRBJ2-3): SQTIHQWPATLVQPVGSPLSLECTVEGTSNPNLYWYRQAAGRGLQLLFYSVGIGQISSEVPQNLSASRPQDRQFILSSKKLLLSDSGFYLCAWGILGRTTDTQYFGPGTRLTVL.